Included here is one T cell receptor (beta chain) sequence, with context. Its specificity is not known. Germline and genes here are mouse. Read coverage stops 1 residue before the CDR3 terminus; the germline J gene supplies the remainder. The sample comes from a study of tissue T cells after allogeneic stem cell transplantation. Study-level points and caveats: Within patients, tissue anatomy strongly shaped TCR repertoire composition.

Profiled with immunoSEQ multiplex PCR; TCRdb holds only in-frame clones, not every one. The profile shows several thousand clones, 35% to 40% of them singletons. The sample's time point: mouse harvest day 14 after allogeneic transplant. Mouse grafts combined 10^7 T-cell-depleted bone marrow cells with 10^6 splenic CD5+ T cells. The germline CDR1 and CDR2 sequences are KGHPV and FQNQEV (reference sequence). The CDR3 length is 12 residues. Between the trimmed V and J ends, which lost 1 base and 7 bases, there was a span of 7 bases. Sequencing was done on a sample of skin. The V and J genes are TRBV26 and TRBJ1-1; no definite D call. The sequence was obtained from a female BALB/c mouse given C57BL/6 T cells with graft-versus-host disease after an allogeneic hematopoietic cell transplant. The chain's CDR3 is CASSLYQKEVFF. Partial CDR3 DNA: TGTGCCAGCAGTCTGTATCAGAAAGAAGTCTTC.